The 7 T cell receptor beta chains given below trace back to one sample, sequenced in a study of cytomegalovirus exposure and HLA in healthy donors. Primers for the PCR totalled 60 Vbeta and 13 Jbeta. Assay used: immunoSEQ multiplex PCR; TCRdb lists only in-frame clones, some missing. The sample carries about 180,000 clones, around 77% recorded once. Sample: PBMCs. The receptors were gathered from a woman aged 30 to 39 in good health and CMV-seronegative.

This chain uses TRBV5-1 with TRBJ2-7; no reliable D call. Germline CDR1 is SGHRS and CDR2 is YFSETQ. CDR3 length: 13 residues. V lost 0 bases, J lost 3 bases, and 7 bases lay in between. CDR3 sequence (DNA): TGCGCCAGCAGCTTGGAACAGCTCTACGAGCAGTACTTC. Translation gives CASSLEQLYEQYF.

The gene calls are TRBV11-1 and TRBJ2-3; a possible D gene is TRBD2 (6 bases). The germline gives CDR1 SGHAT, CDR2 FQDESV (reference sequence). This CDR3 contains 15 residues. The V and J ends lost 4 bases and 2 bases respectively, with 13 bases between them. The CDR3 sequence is CASSSRGLATDTQYF. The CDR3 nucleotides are TGTGCCAGCAGCTCCCGGGGACTTGCCACAGATACGCAGTATTTT.

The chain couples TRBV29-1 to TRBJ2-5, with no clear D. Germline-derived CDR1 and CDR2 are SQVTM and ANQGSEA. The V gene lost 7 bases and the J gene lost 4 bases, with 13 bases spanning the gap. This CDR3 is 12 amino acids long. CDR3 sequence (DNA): TGCAGCGCCGGTGGGCCATTAGAGACCCAGTACTTC. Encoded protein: CSAGGPLETQYF.

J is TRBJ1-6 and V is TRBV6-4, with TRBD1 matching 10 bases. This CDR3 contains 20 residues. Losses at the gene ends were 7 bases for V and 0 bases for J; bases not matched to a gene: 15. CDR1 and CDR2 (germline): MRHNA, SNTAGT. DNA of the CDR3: TGTGCCAGCAAAGAAACCGGGACAGGGGCTTCAAGCTCCTATAATTCACCCCTCCACTTT. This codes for CASKETGTGASSSYNSPLHF.

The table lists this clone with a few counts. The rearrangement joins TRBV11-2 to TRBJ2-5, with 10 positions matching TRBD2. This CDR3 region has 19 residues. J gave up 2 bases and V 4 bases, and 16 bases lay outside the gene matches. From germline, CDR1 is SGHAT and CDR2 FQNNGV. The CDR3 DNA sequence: TGTGCCAGCAGCTCCCGAAGATCTAGCGGGGGAGTCTTTCAAGAGACCCAGTACTTC. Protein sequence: CASSSRRSSGGVFQETQYF.

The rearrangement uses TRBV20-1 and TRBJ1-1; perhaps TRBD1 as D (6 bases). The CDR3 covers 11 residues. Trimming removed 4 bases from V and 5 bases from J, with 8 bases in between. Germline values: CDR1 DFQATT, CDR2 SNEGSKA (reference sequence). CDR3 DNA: TGCAGTGCTACAGGGGCAACTGAAGCTTTCTTT. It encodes CSATGATEAFF.

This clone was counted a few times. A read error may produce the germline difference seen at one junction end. CDR3 in amino acids: CASRYSDRLSYEQYF. In DNA form, the CDR3 reads TGTGCCAGCAGATACTCGGACAGGCTCTCCTACGAGCAGTACTTC. V usage is TRBV6-5 and J usage is TRBJ2-7, with 7 nucleotides matching TRBD1. Germline CDR1 MNHEY, CDR2 SVGAGI. This CDR3 region has 15 residues.